The T cell receptor beta chain described here comes from a study of cytomegalovirus exposure and HLA in healthy donors (dated 2017 in TCRdb). Notes on the research overall: A later analysis indicated that the 120 or so validation repertoires were generated on the platform also employed for the 650 to 850 repertoires of the first cohort. The study was designed to test whether signatures of past pathogen exposure could be identified by cataloging public T cell receptors. Along with the 666-subject first cohort, a separate validation cohort of over a hundred different subjects was used. High-throughput TCR immunosequencing, statistical association of individual TCRs with disease status, and machine learning were combined to predict cytomegalovirus infection status.

Donors formed part of the validation cohort, which comprised approximately 130 subjects and was distinct from the first cohort of under 800 subjects. Comment on this clone: Its antigen specificity is not known. No much larger clonotype is one base removed from it; base qualities were not supplied.

Study-wide findings and limitations: According to the authors, the approach could potentially be generalized to other disease states and immunological phenotypes. The classifier was reported to diagnose cytomegalovirus status with high specificity and sensitivity in both the original and validation cohorts. The study listed 150 to 200 TCR beta chains as associated with cytomegalovirus. Of the cluster scores, 90% to 95% were above 0 in a later analysis, which found that TCRs clustered in the first cohort also tended to co-occur in the 95 to 150 validation repertoires. The validation cohort had no HLA typing available for a later analysis, so co-occurrence within that cohort was assessed over all 130 or so repertoires. In vitro tests confirmed that a few of the cytomegalovirus-associated TCR beta chains recognize cytomegalovirus antigens. Across donors, most TCR sequences were observed very rarely, whereas some public TCRs were present in many individuals.

The CDR3 covers 12 residues, taking in both the cysteine and the phenylalanine. Only the CDR3 portion is preserved as DNA: 36 bases, with reading frame beginning at the first base. As encoded in the germline V gene, CDR1 is SQVTM while CDR2 is ANQGSEA. V is cut by 6 bases and J by 1 base, and the space between the germline ends is 9 bases. The method behind the library was the immunoSEQ multiplex PCR assay. Turning to the authors' computational methods: To diagnose cytomegalovirus status from the catalog of TCR beta chain sequences, a statistical classification framework was built. The table comes from immuneACCESS by way of TCRdb, which keeps in-frame sequences with V and J called. Part of the clones is missing from these tables; in studies checked, under half for an unresolved V gene and the rest for unknown reasons. That table furnishes V, J and clone size, whereas the DNA furnished D and trimming. This sample holds hundreds of thousands of clones; more than 75% were observed only once. The ten biggest clones cover more than 10% of the sample.

The rearrangement joined TRBV29-1 to TRBJ1-1, with TRBD1 tentatively as D gene (6 bases match). Sequenced input: PBMCs. The clonotype comes from a man aged 18 to 29 in good health and CMV-seropositive. CDR3 reads: CSVDRRNTEAFF. The nucleotide sequence is TGCAGCGTCGACAGGAGGAACACTGAAGCTTTCTTT.